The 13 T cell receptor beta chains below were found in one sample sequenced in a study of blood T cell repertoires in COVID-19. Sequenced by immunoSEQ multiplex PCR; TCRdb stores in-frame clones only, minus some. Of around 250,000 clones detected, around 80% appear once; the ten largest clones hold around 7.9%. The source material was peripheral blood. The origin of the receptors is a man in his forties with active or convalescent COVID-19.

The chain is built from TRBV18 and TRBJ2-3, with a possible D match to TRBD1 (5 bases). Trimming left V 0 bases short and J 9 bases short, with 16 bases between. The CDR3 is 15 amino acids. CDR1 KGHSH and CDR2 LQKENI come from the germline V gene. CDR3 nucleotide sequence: TGTGCCAGCTCACCACCCAACAGGCACTCCTACACGCAGTATTTT. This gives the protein CASSPPNRHSYTQYF.

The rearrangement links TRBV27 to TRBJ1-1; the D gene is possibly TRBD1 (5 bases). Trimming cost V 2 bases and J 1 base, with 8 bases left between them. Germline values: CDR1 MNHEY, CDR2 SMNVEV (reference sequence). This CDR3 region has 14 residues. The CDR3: CASSLAGENTEAFF. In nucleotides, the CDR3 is TGTGCCAGCAGTTTAGCGGGGGAGAACACTGAAGCTTTCTTT.

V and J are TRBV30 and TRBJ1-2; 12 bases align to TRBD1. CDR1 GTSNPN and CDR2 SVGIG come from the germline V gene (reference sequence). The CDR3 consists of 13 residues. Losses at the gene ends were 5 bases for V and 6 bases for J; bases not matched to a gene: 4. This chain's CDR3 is CAWLGQGADGYTF. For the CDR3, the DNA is TGTGCCTGGCTGGGACAGGGGGCGGATGGCTACACCTTC.

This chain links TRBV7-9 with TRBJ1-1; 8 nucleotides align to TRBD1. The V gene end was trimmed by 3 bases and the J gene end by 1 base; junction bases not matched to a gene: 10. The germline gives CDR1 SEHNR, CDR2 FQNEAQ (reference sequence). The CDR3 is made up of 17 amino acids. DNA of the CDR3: TGTGCCAGCAGCTTGGGTTTCGGACAGGGAAAGAACACTGAAGCTTTCTTT. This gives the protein CASSLGFGQGKNTEAFF. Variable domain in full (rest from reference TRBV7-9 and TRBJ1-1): DTGVSQNPRHKITKRGQNVTFRCDPISEHNRLYWYRQTLGQGPEFLTYFQNEAQLEKSRLLSDRFSAERPKGSFSTLEIQRTEQGDSAMYLCASSLGFGQGKNTEAFFGQGTRLTVV.

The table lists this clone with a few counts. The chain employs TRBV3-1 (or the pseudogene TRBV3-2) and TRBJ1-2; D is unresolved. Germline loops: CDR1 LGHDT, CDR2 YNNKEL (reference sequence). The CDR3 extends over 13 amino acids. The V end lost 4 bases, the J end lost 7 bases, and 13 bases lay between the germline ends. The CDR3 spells CASSRVTAGGYTF. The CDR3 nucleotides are TGTGCCAGCAGCCGAGTAACGGCGGGTGGCTACACCTTC.

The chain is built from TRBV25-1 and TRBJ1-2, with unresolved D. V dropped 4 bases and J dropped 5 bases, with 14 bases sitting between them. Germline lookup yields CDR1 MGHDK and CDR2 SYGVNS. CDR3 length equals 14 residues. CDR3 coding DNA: TGTGCCAGCAGTGTCACCGGGGTCCTATATGGCTACACCTTC. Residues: CASSVTGVLYGYTF.

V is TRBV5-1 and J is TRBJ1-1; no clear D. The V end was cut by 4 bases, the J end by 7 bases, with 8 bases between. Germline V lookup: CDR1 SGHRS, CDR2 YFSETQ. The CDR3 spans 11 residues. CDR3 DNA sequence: TGCGCCAGCAGCAACAGCATTGAAGCTTTCTTT. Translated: CASSNSIEAFF.

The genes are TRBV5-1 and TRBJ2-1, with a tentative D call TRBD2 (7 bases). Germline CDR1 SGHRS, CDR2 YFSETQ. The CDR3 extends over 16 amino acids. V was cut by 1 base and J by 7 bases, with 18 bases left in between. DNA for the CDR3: TGCGCCAGCAGCTTGTTTCGGGGGGCCGTCGAAAATGAGCAGTTCTTC. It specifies CASSLFRGAVENEQFF.

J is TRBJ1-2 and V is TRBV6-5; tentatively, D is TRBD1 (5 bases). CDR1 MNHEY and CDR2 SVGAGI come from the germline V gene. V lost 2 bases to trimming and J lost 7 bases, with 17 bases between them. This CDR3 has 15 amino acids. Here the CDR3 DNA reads TGTGCCAGCAGTTACACCCAACCCGGACAAGGTGGCTACACCTTC. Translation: CASSYTQPGQGGYTF.

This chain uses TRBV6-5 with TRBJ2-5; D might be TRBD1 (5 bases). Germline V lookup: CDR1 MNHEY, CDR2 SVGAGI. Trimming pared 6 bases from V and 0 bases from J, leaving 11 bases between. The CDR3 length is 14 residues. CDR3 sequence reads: CASSRDSYQETQYF. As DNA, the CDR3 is TGTGCCAGCAGCCGCGACAGTTACCAAGAGACCCAGTACTTC.

The CDR3 spells CASSLEGRGTDTQYF. The CDR3 DNA reads TGCGCCAGCAGCTTGGAGGGCAGGGGCACAGATACGCAGTATTTT. The chain links TRBV5-1 to TRBJ2-3; perhaps TRBD1 as D (5 bases). The CDR3 has 15 amino acids. Trimming cost V 0 bases and J 1 base, with 9 bases left between them. Per germline, CDR1 SGHRS and CDR2 YFSETQ.

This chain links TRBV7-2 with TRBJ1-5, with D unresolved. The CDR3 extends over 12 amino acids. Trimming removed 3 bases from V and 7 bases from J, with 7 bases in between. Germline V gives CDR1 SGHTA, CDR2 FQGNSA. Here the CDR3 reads CASSFPGQPQHF. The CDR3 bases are TGTGCCAGCAGCTTCCCGGGGCAGCCCCAGCATTTT.

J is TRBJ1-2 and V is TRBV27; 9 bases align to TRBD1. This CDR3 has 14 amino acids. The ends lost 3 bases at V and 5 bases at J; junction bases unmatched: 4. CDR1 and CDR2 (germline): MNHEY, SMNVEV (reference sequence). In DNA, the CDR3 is TGTGCCAGCAGTTTTTTAGACAGGGGGTATGGCTACACCTTC. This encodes CASSFLDRGYGYTF.